These T cell receptor beta chains were read from a single sample in a study of blood T cell repertoires in COVID-19. Assay used: immunoSEQ multiplex PCR; TCRdb lists only in-frame clones, some missing. The sample consists of 60,000 to 65,000 clones, about 76% of them appearing once. What was sequenced was peripheral blood. These receptors came from a human donor in a cohort sampled during active COVID-19. CDR3s include the opening cysteine and the closing phenylalanine or tryptophan. D genes are given only for firm matches. Size is omitted from some rows. Given values are once, few, many or a class for expanded clones.

TGTGCCAGCAGCGTAGACAGCGGATACTACGAGCAGTACTTC	CASSVDSGYYEQYF	-	TRBJ2-7	TRBV9	-	14
TGTGCCAGCAGCGTAACAGGGATCAATGAAAAACTGTTTTTT	CASSVTGINEKLFF	few	TRBJ1-4	TRBV9	-	14
TGTGCCAGCAGCTTATCGTTCGACAATGAGCAGTTCTTC	CASSLSFDNEQFF	-	TRBJ2-1	TRBV7-9	-	13
TGTGCCAGTAATCTGGGGACTAGCGGCAACAATGAGCAGTTCTTC	CASNLGTSGNNEQFF	-	TRBJ2-1	TRBV19	TRBD2	15
TGTGCCAGCAGCTTAGATCGGAAGACAGAGCAGTACTTC	CASSLDRKTEQYF	-	TRBJ2-7	TRBV11-3	-	13
TGTGCCAGCAGTTTGAGGTGGGCTAGCGGGACGGATACGCAGTATTTT	CASSLRWASGTDTQYF	-	TRBJ2-3	TRBV28	TRBD2	16
TGTGCCTGGAGTGTAACTGCGAACACTGAAGCTTTCTTT	CAWSVTANTEAFF	-	TRBJ1-1	TRBV30	-	13
TGTGCCAGCAGTTACCCGGGGGGGGACAGGGTCCACGAGCAGTACTTC	CASSYPGGDRVHEQYF	few	TRBJ2-7	TRBV6-2/TRBV6-3	-	16
TGCGCCAGCAGCCTCCGAGGAGGGGCCGGGGATATGCGTGGCTACACCTTC	CASSLRGGAGDMRGYTF	few	TRBJ1-2	TRBV5-1	-	17
TGTGCCATCAGTGCAGACAGGGGAAGCTCTGGGGCCAACGTCCTGACTTTC	CAISADRGSSGANVLTF	-	TRBJ2-6	TRBV10-3	TRBD1	17
TGTGCCAGCAGCTCCGGGACTAGTAATGAGCAGTTCTTC	CASSSGTSNEQFF	-	TRBJ2-1	TRBV7-3	TRBD2	13
TGTGCCAGCTCACCGTATAAACAGGGTCTCGGAACCGGGGAGCTGTTTTTT	CASSPYKQGLGTGELFF	-	TRBJ2-2	TRBV18	-	17
TGTGCCAGCAGTTTGCGCACAGGGGTCAACGAGCAGTACTTC	CASSLRTGVNEQYF	many	TRBJ2-7	TRBV27	TRBD1	14
TGTGCCAGCAGCTTGGTGACAGAGACTGAAGCTTTCTTT	CASSLVTETEAFF	-	TRBJ1-1	TRBV5-5	-	13
TGTGCCAGCTCCGGGGGGCGGACGAATGAGCAGTTCTTC	CASSGGRTNEQFF	-	TRBJ2-1	TRBV7-8	-	13
TGTGCCAGCAGCTTAGCGGCTAGCGGGGGGGCTAATGAGCAGTTCTTC	CASSLAASGGANEQFF	once	TRBJ2-1	TRBV7-2	TRBD2	16
TGTGCCAGCAGTGAAACAGTAGGCCAGGGGACCTACGAGCAGTACTTC	CASSETVGQGTYEQYF	-	TRBJ2-7	TRBV6-1	-	16
TGTGCCAGCAGTTACGACAGCGGGCACTCCTACAATGAGCAGTTCTTC	CASSYDSGHSYNEQFF	-	TRBJ2-1	TRBV6-5	-	16
TGTGCCAGCAGCCACAGGGCTGCGGGGGGTAGCGGGAGAGGTGAGCAGTTCTTC	CASSHRAAGGSGRGEQFF	many	TRBJ2-1	TRBV5-5	TRBD2	18
TGCGCCAGCAGCCAGGGACAGGGTAATGAAAAACTGTTTTTT	CASSQGQGNEKLFF	-	TRBJ1-4	TRBV4-3	TRBD1	14
TGTGCCAGCAGCCCTTTACTCCGACAGGGGACTAACTATGGCTACACCTTC	CASSPLLRQGTNYGYTF	-	TRBJ1-2	TRBV27	TRBD1	17
TGTGCCATCAGTACGTCGGAGATTGGAAACACCATATATTTT	CAISTSEIGNTIYF	-	TRBJ1-3	TRBV10-3	-	14